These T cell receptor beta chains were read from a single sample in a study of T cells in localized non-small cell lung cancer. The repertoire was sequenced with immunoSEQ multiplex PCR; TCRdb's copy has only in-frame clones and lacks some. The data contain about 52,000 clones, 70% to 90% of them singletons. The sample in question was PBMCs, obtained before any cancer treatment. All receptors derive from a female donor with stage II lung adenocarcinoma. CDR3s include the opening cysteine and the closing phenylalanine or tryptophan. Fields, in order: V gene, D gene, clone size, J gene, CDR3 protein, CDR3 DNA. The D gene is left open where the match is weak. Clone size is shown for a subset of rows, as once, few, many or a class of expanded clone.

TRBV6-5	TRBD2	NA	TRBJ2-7	CASSQGLAGSYEQYF	TGTGCCAGCAGCCAAGGACTAGCGGGGTCCTACGAGCAGTACTTC
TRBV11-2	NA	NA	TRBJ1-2	CASSYPRSSLGYTF	TGTGCCAGCAGCTACCCCAGGTCCAGCCTTGGCTACACCTTC
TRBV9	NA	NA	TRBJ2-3	CASSGRGARSTDTQYF	TGTGCCAGCAGCGGTAGGGGGGCCCGGAGCACAGATACGCAGTATTTT
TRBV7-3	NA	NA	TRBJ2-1	CASSLLPNYNEQFF	TGTGCCAGCAGCCTCCTCCCGAATTACAATGAGCAGTTCTTC
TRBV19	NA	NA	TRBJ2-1	CASTMDGRQSNEQFF	TGTGCCAGTACTATGGATGGCAGGCAATCCAATGAGCAGTTCTTC
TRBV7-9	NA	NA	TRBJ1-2	CASSLGARGNYGYTF	TGTGCCAGCAGCTTAGGTGCCAGGGGAAACTATGGCTACACCTTC
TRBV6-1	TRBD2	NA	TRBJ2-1	CASSVLAGALEDEQFF	TGTGCCAGCAGTGTACTAGCGGGGGCCCTTGAGGATGAGCAGTTCTTC
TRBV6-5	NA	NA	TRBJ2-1	CASSYSIGEYNEQFF	TGTGCCAGCAGTTACTCTATAGGGGAGTACAATGAGCAGTTCTTC
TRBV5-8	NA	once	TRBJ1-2	CASSLQGAFGYTF	TGTGCCAGCAGCTTGCAGGGCGCGTTTGGCTACACCTTC
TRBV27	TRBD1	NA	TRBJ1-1	CASSWTGREAFF	TGTGCCAGCAGTTGGACAGGTCGTGAAGCTTTCTTT
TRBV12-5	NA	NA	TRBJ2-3	CASGLAAGSTDTQYF	TGTGCTAGTGGTTTGGCGGCGGGGAGCACAGATACGCAGTATTTT
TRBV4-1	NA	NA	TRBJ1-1	CASSQVWGQTEAFF	TGCGCCAGCAGCCAAGTGTGGGGGCAAACTGAAGCTTTCTTT
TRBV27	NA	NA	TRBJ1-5	CASSFGRGQPQHF	TGTGCCAGCAGTTTTGGTAGAGGCCAGCCCCAGCATTTT
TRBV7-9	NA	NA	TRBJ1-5	CASSLGGRACNQPQHF	TGTGCCAGCAGCTTAGGTGGCAGGGCTTGTAATCAGCCCCAGCATTTT
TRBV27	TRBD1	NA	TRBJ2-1	CASSTIHRGTGNEQFF	TGTGCCAGCAGTACAATCCACAGGGGAACAGGGAATGAGCAGTTCTTC
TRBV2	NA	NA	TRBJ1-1	CASSWYSEAFF	TGTGCCAGCAGCTGGTACTCTGAAGCTTTCTTT
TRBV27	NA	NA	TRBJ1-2	CASRDGNYGYTF	TGTGCCAGCAGAGATGGTAACTATGGCTACACCTTC
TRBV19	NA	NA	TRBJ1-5	CASRRGMVGQPQHF	TGTGCCAGTAGGAGGGGCATGGTTGGACAGCCCCAGCATTTT
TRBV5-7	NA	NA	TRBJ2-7	CASSTDRTVLSYEQYF	TGTGCCAGCAGCACAGACCGGACGGTACTTTCCTACGAGCAGTACTTC
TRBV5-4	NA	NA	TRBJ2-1	CASSLRVSSYNEQFF	TGTGCCAGCAGCTTACGGGTTAGCTCCTACAATGAGCAGTTCTTC
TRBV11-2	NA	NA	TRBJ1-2	CASSLVLSYGYTF	TGTGCCAGCAGCTTAGTTCTGTCCTATGGCTACACCTTC
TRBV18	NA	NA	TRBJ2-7	CASSLITRSLEQYF	TGTGCCAGCTCACTAATAACGAGGAGCCTCGAGCAGTACTTC
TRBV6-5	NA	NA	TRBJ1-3	CASRGAAGNTIYF	TGTGCCAGCAGGGGGGCAGCTGGAAACACCATATATTTT
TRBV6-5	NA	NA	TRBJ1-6	CATQPQGKYNSPLHF	TGTGCCACCCAACCGCAGGGGAAATATAATTCACCCCTCCACTTT
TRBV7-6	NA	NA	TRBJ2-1	CASSLARAGTYNEQFF	TGTGCCAGCAGCTTAGCGAGGGCGGGGACGTACAATGAGCAGTTCTTC
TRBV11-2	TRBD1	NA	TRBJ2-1	CASSLDRDNEQFF	TGTGCCAGCAGCCTGGACAGGGACAATGAGCAGTTCTTC
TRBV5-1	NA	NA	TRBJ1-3	CASSLVPTANSGNTIYF	TGCGCCAGCAGCTTGGTTCCGACAGCGAACTCTGGAAACACCATATATTTT
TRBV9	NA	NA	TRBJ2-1	CASSPERVGEQFF	TGTGCCAGCAGCCCCGAGAGGGTAGGCGAGCAGTTCTTC
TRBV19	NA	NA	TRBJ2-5	CASSAVGGGGETQYF	TGTGCCAGTAGTGCCGTTGGGGGGGGCGGCGAGACCCAGTACTTC
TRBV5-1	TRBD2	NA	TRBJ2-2	CASSLRLAGGNTGELFF	TGCGCCAGCAGCTTGAGGCTAGCGGGGGGCAACACCGGGGAGCTGTTTTTT
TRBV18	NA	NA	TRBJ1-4	CASLEQRGEKLFF	TGTGCCAGCCTAGAACAGAGGGGTGAAAAACTGTTTTTT
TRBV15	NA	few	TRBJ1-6	CATSRAGEGESSPLHF	TGTGCCACCAGCAGAGCCGGTGAGGGGGAGAGTTCACCCCTCCACTTT
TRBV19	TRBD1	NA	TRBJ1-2	CASSIGGTGYGGYTF	TGTGCCAGTAGTATAGGAGGGACAGGGTACGGTGGCTACACCTTC
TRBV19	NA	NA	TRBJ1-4	CASSIRVESEKLFF	TGTGCCAGTAGTATCAGGGTGGAGTCTGAAAAACTGTTTTTT
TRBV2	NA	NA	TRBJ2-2	CASTPGLLNTGELFF	TGTGCCAGCACTCCTGGGCTGCTTAACACCGGGGAGCTGTTTTTT
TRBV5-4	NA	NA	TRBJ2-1	CASSSWDLGSIGEQFF	TGTGCCAGCAGCTCCTGGGACTTGGGGAGTATAGGCGAGCAGTTCTTC
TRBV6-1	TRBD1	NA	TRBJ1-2	CASSDAITGDYGYTF	TGTGCCAGCAGTGACGCAATTACAGGGGACTATGGCTACACCTTC
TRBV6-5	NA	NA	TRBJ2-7	CASSRGGSASYEQYF	TGTGCCAGCAGCCGCGGGGGCTCAGCTTCCTACGAGCAGTACTTC
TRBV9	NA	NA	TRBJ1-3	CASSGKQGSSGNTIYF	TGTGCCAGCAGCGGAAAACAGGGTAGCTCTGGAAACACCATATATTTT
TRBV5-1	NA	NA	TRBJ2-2	CASSFIENTGELFF	TGCGCCAGCAGCTTTATAGAGAACACCGGGGAGCTGTTTTTT
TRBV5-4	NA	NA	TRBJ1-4	CASSLDSQGNNEKLFF	TGTGCCAGCAGCCTTGATTCGCAGGGGAATAATGAAAAACTGTTTTTT
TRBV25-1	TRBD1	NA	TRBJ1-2	CASRDDRDSGYTF	TGTGCCAGCAGGGACGACAGGGACAGTGGCTACACCTTC
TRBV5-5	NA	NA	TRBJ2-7	CASSLAPGQVYEQYF	TGTGCCAGCAGCTTGGCCCCGGGACAAGTCTACGAGCAGTACTTC
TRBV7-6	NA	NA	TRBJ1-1	CASSLTGMNTEAFF	TGTGCCAGCAGCTTAACAGGGATGAACACTGAAGCTTTCTTT
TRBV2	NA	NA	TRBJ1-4	CASSWGRATNEKLFF	TGTGCCAGCAGCTGGGGACGGGCGACTAATGAAAAACTGTTTTTT